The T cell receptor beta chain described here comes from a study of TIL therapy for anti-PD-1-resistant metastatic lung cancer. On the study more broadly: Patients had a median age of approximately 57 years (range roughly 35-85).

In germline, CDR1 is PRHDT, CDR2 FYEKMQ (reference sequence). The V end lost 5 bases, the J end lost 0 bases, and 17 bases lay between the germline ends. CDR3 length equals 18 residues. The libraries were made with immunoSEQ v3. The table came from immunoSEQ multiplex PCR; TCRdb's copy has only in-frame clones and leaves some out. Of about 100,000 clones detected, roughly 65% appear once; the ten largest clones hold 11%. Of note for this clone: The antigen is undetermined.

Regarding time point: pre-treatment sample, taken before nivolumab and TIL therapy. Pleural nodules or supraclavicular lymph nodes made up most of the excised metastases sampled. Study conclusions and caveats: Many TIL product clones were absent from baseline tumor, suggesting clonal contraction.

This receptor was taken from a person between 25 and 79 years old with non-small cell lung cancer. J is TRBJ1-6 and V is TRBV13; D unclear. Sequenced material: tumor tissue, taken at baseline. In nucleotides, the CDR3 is TGTGCCAGCAGCACCTTGGACCGGCGGAGCTCCTATAATTCACCCCTCCACTTT. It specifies CASSTLDRRSSYNSPLHF.